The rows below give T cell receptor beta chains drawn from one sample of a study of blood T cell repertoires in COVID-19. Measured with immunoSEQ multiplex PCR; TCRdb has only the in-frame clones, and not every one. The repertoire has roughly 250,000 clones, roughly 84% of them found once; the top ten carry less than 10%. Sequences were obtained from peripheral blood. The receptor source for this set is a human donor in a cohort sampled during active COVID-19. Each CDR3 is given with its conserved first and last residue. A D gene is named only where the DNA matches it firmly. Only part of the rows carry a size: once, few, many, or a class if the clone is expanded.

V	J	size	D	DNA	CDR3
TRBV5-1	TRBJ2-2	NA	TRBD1	TGCGCCAGCAGCCGGGGACAGGGGAACACCGGGGAGCTGTTTTTT	CASSRGQGNTGELFF
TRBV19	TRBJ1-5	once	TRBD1	TGTGCCAGTATACCCAGGGGGCGTCGGGGCAATCAGCCCCAGCATTTT	CASIPRGRRGNQPQHF
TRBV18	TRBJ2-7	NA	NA	TGTGCCAGCTCAGCGGACTACGAGCAGTACTTC	CASSADYEQYF
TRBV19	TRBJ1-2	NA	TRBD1	TGTGCCAGTAGTATTACCAGGGGGTATCTTGGCTACACCTTC	CASSITRGYLGYTF
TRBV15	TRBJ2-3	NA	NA	TGTGCCACCAGCAGAGATATAACAGACACAGATACGCAGTATTTT	CATSRDITDTDTQYF
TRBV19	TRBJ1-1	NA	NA	TGTGCCAGTAGTAACTCGGGAGGGGTAAACACTGAAGCTTTCTTT	CASSNSGGVNTEAFF
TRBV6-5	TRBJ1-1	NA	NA	TGTGCCAGCAGACCCGCCGGGGGGGCTGATGCTTTCTTT	CASRPAGGADAFF
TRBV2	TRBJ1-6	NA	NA	TGTGCCAGCTGGGGGGGAACCTATAATTCACCCCTCCACTTT	CASWGGTYNSPLHF
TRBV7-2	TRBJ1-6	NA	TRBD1	TGTGCCAGCCGGTCTACAGGGGTTGCGTCACCCCTCCACTTT	CASRSTGVASPLHF
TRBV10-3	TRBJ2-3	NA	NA	TGTGCCATCAGTGAGGGGGGGGCAGGGCCAGATACGCAGTATTTT	CAISEGGAGPDTQYF
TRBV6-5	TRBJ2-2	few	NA	TGTGCCAGCAGTTACAGCAGGGTGGGCACCGGGGAGCTGTTTTTT	CASSYSRVGTGELFF
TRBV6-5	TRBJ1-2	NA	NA	TGTGCCAGCTATCCCCCCCGGGCAGGGAAGAGTGGCTACACCTTC	CASYPPRAGKSGYTF
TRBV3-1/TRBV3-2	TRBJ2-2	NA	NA	TGTGCCAGCAGCCAAGATTGGCGGGGTAACACCGGGGAGCTGTTTTTT	CASSQDWRGNTGELFF
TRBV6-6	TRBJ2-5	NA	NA	TGTGCCAGCAGTTACTCGGCAGTCCAAGAGACCCAGTACTTC	CASSYSAVQETQYF
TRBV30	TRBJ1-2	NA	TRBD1	TGTGCCTGGAGTTCACAGGGGGCGCTTGGAGGGGGTGATGGCTACACCTTC	CAWSSQGALGGGDGYTF
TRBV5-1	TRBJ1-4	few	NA	TGCGCCAGCAGCTTTGGCAGGTCTAATGAAAAACTGTTTTTT	CASSFGRSNEKLFF
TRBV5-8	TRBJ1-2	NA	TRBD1	TGTGCCAGCAGCTTGGGTGGACAGGGTATTTATGGCTACACCTTC	CASSLGGQGIYGYTF
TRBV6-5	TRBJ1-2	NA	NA	TGTGCCAGCAGTTACTCGTACAGCCCAACCGAGGGCTACACCTTC	CASSYSYSPTEGYTF
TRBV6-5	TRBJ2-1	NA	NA	TGTGCCAGCAGTCCTTCTGGGCCCTTCCATGAGCAGTTCTTC	CASSPSGPFHEQFF
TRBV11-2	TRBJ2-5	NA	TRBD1	TGTGCCAGCAGCTTAGGACAGGGGCCGCTCCAGCAAGAGACCCAGTACTTC	CASSLGQGPLQQETQYF
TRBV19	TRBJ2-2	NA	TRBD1	TGTGCCAGTAGAGGACAGGGAACAGGGGAGCTGTTTTTT	CASRGQGTGELFF
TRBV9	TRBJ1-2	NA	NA	TGTGCCAGCAGCGTAGGATGGGGGCAAGTCTACACCTTC	CASSVGWGQVYTF
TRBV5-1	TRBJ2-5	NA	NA	TGCGCCAGCAGCACTATCCGGGAAGCCAGCCAAGAGACCCAGTACTTC	CASSTIREASQETQYF
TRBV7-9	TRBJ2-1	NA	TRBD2	TGTGCCAGCAGCCCACTCACACTAGCGGGAGATGACAATGAGCAGTTCTTC	CASSPLTLAGDDNEQFF
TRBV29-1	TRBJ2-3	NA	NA	TGCAGCGTGGGTGGCAGGACTACAGATACGCAGTATTTT	CSVGGRTTDTQYF
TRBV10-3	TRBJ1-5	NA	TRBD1	TGTGCCATCAGCACAGGGGGCTACAATCAGCCCCAGCATTTT	CAISTGGYNQPQHF
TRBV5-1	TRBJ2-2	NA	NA	TGCGCCAGCAGCCCTGGGAGCACCGGGGAGCTGTTTTTT	CASSPGSTGELFF
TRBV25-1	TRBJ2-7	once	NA	TGTGCCAGCAGTGAAGGGGCAGAGCAGTACTTC	CASSEGAEQYF
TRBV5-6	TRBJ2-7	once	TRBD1	TGTGCCAGCAGCTTTGTAACAGGGGCTACCTCCTACGAGCAGTACTTC	CASSFVTGATSYEQYF